This TCR beta chain was obtained from a study of CXCR3-negative and CXCR3-positive naive CD8 T cells. UMI labels and 5' RACE were used to prepare the TRB cDNA libraries. TCRdb re-called the 5' RACE reads and catalogs CDR3 proteins one per entry, DNA excluded. The listing records about 120,000 distinct CDR3 sequences. For this clonotype: Its matching antigen is unknown.

Germline values: CDR1 SGHTA, CDR2 FQGNSA. The length of the CDR3 is 17 residues. Notes on the study in general: Memory cells differed in TRBV-TRBJ usage, but naive CXCR3-negative and CXCR3-positive cells had similar usage.

This chain uses TRBV7-2 with TRBJ1-4. Sequencing was performed on naive CXCR3- CD8+ T cells from blood. This sample's subset: CD45RO-CCR7+CD27+CD95- naive CD8+ T cells lacking CXCR3 (TNR3-). This clonotype was obtained from a human donor in good health. Some clones in this sample may be carry-over from other donors' samples. CDR3 region: CASSFFPTDATNEKLFF. The full variable domain, in which reference TRBV7-2 and TRBJ1-4 provide the parts outside the CDR3, is GAGVSQSPSNKVTEKGKDVELRCDPISGHTALYWYRQSLGQGLEFLIYFQGNSAPDKSGLPSDRFSAERTGGSVSTLTIQRTQQEDSAVYLCASSFFPTDATNEKLFFGSGTQLSVL.